A single sample gave rise to the 2 T cell receptor beta chains below, sequenced in a study of a mutant IDH1 vaccine in newly diagnosed glioma. Assay: immunoSEQ multiplex PCR; the TCRdb copy retains only in-frame clones and omits some. The sample lists around 56,000 clones; around 81% were seen once. These receptors' targets are unknown. The time point: week 5, during vaccination. Each vaccine dose was 300 ug of mutant IDH1 20-mer peptide, with topical imiquimod. Source: PBMCs, taken from a glioma patient whose treatment included an IDH1 peptide vaccine. The origin of the receptors is a man younger than 45 with glioma.

The rearrangement links TRBV7-9 to TRBJ2-7; D remains unclear. The germline gives CDR1 SEHNR, CDR2 FQNEAQ (reference sequence). The CDR3 consists of 12 residues. Between the trimmed V and J ends, which lost 5 bases and 3 bases, there was a span of 8 bases. The chain's CDR3 is CASSRADYEQYF. In DNA, the CDR3 is TGTGCCAGCAGCCGAGCAGACTACGAGCAGTACTTC.

A note on this clone: The sample has other DNA sequences that encode this CDR3 too. J is TRBJ2-5 and V is TRBV7-9, with D unresolved. CDR3 length: 14 residues. Germline V gene sequence: CDR1 SEHNR, CDR2 FQNEAQ (reference sequence). V lost 0 bases and J lost 1, with 6 bases in between. The CDR3 DNA follows: TGTGCCAGCAGCTTAGCGGGCAGCCAAGAGACCCAGTACTTC. Amino acid sequence: CASSLAGSQETQYF.